Only a few counts were recorded for the clone carrying this T cell receptor beta chain. No antigen is known for it. 5'RACE template switching produced TCR cDNA carrying a universal primer site and UMIs. TCRdb reanalysed the 5' RACE reads using MiXCR and keeps one entry per CDR3 protein. The sample includes some 670,000 distinct CDR3 sequences, about 12% of them seen just once. The data are from a study of T cells after yellow fever vaccination. The overall study: Fractions with few cells were prepared using SMART-Seq v4 Ultra Low Input. Study-level findings and limits: Peaking faster, on day 5 versus 15, the secondary response was nonetheless weaker. Detected again after the booster were most primary-vaccination clones, at 95% to 97% CD4 and approximately 90% CD8.

V shed 4 bases and J shed 6 bases, with 10 bases lying between them. The CDR3 spans 12 residues. Germline V CDR1 and CDR2: SGHVS, FQNEAQ. This TCR came from a man aged 25-40 years who received the YFV17D yellow fever vaccine. This sample comprised PBMCs, obtained on the day of the yellow fever booster vaccination. The chain recombines TRBV7-8 with TRBJ2-7; D not certain. The CDR3 reads CASSSTQTEQYF. CDR3 sequence (DNA): TGTGCCAGCAGCTCAACACAGACCGAGCAGTACTTC.